The source of this T cell receptor (beta chain) is a study of T-cell reconstitution after alpha-beta-depleted transplantation in children. The germline V gene has CDR1 SGDLS and CDR2 YYNGEE. Between the trimmed V and J ends, which lost 1 base and 0 bases, there was a span of 18 bases. CDR3 length: 18 residues. This sample's TCRbeta library carried unique molecular identifier barcodes. TCRdb redid the calling of the PCR reads with MiXCR, one entry per CDR3 protein. The sample records some 840,000 distinct CDR3 sequences, around 15% being singletons. Regarding the study as a whole: Diversity of TCRbeta at day 60 was high in some patients, arising from surviving recipient T cells and thymic progenitors.

As to this clonotype: What it binds is not known.

The chain joins TRBV9 to TRBJ2-3; maybe TRBD2 (6 bases). The sequence was collected from a male patient younger than 18 who had a stem cell transplant for acute lymphoblastic leukemia, so the T cells may come from the graft donor. Sequencing was performed on PBMCs, mostly from graft donor cells, taken 360 days after TCRalphabeta/CD19-depleted stem cell transplant. The CDR3 is CASSVYRGGGTSTDTQYF. The CDR3 DNA follows: TGTGCCAGCAGCGTATATCGGGGAGGAGGGACTAGCACAGATACGCAGTATTTT. The full variable domain, completed using reference TRBV9 and TRBJ2-3, is DSGVTQTPKHLITATGQRVTLRCSPRSGDLSVYWYQQSLDQGLQFLIQYYNGEERAKGNILERFSAQQFPDLHSELNLSSLELGDSALYFCASSVYRGGGTSTDTQYFGPGTRLTVL.